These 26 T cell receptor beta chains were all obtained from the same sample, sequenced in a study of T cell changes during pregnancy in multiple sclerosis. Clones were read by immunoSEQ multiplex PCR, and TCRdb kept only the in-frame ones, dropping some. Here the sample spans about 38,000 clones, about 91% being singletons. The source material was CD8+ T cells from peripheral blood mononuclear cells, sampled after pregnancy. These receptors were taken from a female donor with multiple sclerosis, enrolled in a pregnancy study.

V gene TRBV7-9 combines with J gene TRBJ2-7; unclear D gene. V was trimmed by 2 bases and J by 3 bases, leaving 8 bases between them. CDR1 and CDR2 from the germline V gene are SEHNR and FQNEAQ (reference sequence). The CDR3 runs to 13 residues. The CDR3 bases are TGTGCCAGCAGCTTAAGATACAGCTACGAGCAGTACTTC. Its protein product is CASSLRYSYEQYF.

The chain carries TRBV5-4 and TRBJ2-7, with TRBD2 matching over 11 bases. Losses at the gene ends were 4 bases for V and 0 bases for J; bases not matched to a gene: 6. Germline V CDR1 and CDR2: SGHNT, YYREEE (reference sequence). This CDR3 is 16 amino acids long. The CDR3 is CASSRRTSGSSYEQYF. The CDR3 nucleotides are TGTGCCAGCAGCCGACGGACTAGCGGGTCCTCCTACGAGCAGTACTTC.

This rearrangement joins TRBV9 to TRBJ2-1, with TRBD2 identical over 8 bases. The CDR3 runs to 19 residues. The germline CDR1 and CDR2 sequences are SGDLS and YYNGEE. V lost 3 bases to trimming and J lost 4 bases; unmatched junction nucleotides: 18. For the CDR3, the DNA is TGTGCCAGCAGCGAGGGGGGCGGGAGGTCACAATTTTCTTACAATGAGCAGTTCTTC. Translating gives CASSEGGGRSQFSYNEQFF. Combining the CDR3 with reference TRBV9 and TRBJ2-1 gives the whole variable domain DSGVTQTPKHLITATGQRVTLRCSPRSGDLSVYWYQQSLDQGLQFLIQYYNGEERAKGNILERFSAQQFPDLHSELNLSSLELGDSALYFCASSEGGGRSQFSYNEQFFGPGTRLTVL.

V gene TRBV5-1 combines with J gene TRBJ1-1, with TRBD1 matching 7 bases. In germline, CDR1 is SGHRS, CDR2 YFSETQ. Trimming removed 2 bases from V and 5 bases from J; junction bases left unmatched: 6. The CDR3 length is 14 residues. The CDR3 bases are TGCGCCAGCAGCTTTTCACAGGGGAGGACTGAAGCTTTCTTT. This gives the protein CASSFSQGRTEAFF.

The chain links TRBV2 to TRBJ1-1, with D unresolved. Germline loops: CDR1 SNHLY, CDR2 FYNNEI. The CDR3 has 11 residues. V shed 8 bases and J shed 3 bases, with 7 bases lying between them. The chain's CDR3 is CASLHYTEAFF. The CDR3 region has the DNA TGTGCCAGCCTCCACTACACTGAAGCTTTCTTT.

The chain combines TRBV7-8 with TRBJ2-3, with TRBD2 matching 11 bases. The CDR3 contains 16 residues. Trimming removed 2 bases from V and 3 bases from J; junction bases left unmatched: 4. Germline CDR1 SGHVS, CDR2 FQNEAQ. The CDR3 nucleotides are TGTGCCAGCAGCTTAAGACTAGCGGGGATGACAGATACGCAGTATTTT. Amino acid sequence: CASSLRLAGMTDTQYF.

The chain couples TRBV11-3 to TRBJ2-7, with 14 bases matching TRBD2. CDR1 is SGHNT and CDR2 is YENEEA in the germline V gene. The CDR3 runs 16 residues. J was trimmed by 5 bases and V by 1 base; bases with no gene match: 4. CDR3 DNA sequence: TGTGCCAGCAGCTTAGGTCCGACTAGCGGGAGGGACGAGCAGTACTTC. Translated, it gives CASSLGPTSGRDEQYF.

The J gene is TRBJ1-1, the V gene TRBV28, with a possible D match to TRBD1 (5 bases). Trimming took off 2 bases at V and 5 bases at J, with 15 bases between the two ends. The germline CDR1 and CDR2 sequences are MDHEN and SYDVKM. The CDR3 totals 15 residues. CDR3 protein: CASSLLTQGRTEAFF. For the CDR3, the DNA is TGTGCCAGCAGTTTACTTACGCAGGGTCGGACTGAAGCTTTCTTT.

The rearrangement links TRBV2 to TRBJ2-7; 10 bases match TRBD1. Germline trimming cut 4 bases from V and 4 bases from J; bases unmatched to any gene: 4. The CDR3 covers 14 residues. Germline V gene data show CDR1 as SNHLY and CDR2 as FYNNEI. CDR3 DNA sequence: TGTGCCAGCAGTGGGGGGACAGGGGCTTACGAGCAGTACTTC. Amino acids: CASSGGTGAYEQYF.

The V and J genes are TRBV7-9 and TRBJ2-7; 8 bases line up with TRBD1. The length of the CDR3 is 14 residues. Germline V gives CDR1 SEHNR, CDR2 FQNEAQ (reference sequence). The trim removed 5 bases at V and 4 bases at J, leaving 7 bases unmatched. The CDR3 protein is CASSARQGPYEQYF. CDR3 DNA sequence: TGTGCCAGCAGCGCACGACAGGGGCCTTACGAGCAGTACTTC.

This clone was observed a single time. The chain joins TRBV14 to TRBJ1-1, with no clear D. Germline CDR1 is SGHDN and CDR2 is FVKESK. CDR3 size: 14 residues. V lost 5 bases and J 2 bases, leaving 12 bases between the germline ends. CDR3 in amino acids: CASSSYRGNTEAFF. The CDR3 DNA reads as TGTGCCAGCAGCAGCTACCGGGGTAACACTGAAGCTTTCTTT.

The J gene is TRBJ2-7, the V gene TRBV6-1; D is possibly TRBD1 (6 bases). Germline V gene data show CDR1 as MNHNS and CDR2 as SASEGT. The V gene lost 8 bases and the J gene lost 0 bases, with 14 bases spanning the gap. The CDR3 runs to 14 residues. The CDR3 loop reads CASGPGTSSYEQYF. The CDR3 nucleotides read TGTGCCAGCGGGCCGGGGACATCCTCCTACGAGCAGTACTTC.

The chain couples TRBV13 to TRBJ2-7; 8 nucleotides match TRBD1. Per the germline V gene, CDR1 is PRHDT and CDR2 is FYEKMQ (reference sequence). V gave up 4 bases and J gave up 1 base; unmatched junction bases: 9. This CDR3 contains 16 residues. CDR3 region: CASSSRDRSESYEQYF. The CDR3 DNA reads TGTGCCAGCAGCTCGCGGGACAGGAGTGAGTCCTACGAGCAGTACTTC. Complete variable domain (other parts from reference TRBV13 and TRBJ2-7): AAGVIQSPRHLIKEKRETATLKCYPIPRHDTVYWYQQGPGQDPQFLISFYEKMQSDKGSIPDRFSAQQFSDYHSELNMSSLELGDSALYFCASSSRDRSESYEQYFGPGTRLTVT.

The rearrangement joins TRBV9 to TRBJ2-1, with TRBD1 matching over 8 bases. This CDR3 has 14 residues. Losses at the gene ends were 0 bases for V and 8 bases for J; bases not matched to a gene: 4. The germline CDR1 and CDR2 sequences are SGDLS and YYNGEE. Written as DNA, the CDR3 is TGTGCCAGCAGCGTAGCAGGGGGCTTCGATGAGCAGTTCTTC. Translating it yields CASSVAGGFDEQFF.

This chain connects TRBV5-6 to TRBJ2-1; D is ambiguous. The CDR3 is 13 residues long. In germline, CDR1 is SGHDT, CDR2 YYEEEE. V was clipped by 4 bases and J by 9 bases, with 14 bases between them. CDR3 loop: CASSPKSLLEQFF. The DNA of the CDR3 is TGTGCCAGCAGCCCGAAAAGCTTACTTGAGCAGTTCTTC.

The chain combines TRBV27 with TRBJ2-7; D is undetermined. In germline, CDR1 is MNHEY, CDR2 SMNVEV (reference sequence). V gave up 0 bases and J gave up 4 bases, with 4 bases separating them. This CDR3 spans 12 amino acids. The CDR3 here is CASSLSGYEQYF. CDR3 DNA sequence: TGTGCCAGCAGTTTATCCGGTTACGAGCAGTACTTC.

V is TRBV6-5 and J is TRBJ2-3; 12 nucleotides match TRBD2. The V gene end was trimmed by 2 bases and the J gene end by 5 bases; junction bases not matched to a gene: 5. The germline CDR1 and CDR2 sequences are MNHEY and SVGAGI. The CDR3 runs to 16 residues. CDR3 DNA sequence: TGTGCCAGCAGTTACGGTCTAGCGGGAGGGATAGATACGCAGTATTTT. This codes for CASSYGLAGGIDTQYF.

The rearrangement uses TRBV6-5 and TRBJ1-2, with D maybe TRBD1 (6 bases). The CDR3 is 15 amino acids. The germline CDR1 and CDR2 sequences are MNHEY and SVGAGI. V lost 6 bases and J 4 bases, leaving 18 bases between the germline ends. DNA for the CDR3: TGTGCCAGCAGGATCTCCGGACAGACCGTCTATGGCTACACCTTC. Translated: CASRISGQTVYGYTF.

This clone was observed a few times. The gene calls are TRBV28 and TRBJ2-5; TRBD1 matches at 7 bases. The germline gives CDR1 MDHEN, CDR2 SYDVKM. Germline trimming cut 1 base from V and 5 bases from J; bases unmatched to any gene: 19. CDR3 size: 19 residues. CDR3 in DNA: TGTGCCAGCAGTTTATTGACCGAAACCGGGACAGTTCTGCCGGAGACCCAGTACTTC. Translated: CASSLLTETGTVLPETQYF.

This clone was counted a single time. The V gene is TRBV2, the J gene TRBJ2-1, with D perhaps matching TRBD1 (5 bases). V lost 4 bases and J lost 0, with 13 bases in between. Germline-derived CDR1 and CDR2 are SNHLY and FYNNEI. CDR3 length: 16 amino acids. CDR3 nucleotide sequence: TGTGCCAGCAGTGTGTTTGGGGCGAGCTCCTACAATGAGCAGTTCTTC. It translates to CASSVFGASSYNEQFF.

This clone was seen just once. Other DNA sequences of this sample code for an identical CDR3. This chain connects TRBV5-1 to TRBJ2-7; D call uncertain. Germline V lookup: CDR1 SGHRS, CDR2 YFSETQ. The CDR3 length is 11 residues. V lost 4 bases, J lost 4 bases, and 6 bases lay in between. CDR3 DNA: TGCGCCAGCAGCCCGGGTTACGAGCAGTACTTC. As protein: CASSPGYEQYF.

The CDR3 bases are TGTGCCAGCAGCGTAGGGCGGGGGCGCCCCTACAATGAGCAGTTCTTC. This sequence encodes CASSVGRGRPYNEQFF. The rearrangement links TRBV9 to TRBJ2-1; D perhaps matches TRBD2 (7 bases). V was clipped by 0 bases and J by 2 bases, with 12 bases between them. The CDR3 extends over 16 amino acids. The germline gives CDR1 SGDLS, CDR2 YYNGEE.

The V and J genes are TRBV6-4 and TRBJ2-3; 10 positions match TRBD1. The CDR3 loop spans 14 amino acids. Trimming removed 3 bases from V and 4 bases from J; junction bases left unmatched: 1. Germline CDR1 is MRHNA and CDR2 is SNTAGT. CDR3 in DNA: TGTGCCAGCAGTGAGGGACAGGGGTCAGATACGCAGTATTTT. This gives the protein CASSEGQGSDTQYF.

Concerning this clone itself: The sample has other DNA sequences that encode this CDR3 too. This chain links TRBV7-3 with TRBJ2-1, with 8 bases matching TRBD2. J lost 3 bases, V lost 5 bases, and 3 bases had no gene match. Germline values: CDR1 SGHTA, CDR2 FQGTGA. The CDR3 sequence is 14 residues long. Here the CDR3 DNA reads TGTGCCAGCAGCCCCGGGGGGGGCTACAATGAGCAGTTCTTC. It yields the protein CASSPGGGYNEQFF.

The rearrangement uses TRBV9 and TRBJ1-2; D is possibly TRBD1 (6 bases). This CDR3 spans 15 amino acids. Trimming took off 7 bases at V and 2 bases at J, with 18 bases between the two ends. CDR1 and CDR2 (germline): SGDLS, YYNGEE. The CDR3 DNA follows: TGTGCCAGCGGAAGAGGGGGAATGACGAACTATGGCTACACCTTC. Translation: CASGRGGMTNYGYTF.

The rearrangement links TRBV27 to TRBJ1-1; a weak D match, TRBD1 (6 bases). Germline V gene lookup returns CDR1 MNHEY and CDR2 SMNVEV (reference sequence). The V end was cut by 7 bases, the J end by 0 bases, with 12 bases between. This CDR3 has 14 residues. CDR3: CASKGGFMNTEAFF. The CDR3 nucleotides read TGTGCCAGCAAAGGGGGATTCATGAACACTGAAGCTTTCTTT.